The 25 T cell receptor beta chains below all came from one sample that was sequenced in a study of early T cells in non-severe SARS-CoV-2 infection. MiXCR was run by TCRdb on the 5' RACE reads, yielding one entry per CDR3 protein. The sample records about 67,000 distinct CDR3 sequences, around 10% being singletons. Sequences were obtained from whole blood. Receptors were obtained from an adult who was a healthcare worker with PCR-confirmed SARS-CoV-2 infection or an uninfected control (not recorded which).

This clonotype was found many times. The V call is TRBV5-8, the J call TRBJ2-7; the match to TRBD1 covers 7 bases. Per the germline V gene, CDR1 is SGHTS and CDR2 is YDEGEE. After removal of 0 bases from V and 5 bases from J, the junction contained 11 bases not matched to a gene. This CDR3 region has 16 residues. The CDR3 nucleotides are TGTGCCAGCAGCTTGGCCAAGAGAGGGGGCCGAAACGAGCAGTACTTC. This encodes CASSLAKRGGRNEQYF.

The table lists this clonotype with a few counts. J is TRBJ1-4 and V is TRBV12-5, with 7 bases matching TRBD1. The CDR3 has 17 residues. In germline, CDR1 is LGHNT, CDR2 FRNRAP. Trimming removed 0 bases from V and 4 bases from J; junction bases left unmatched: 8. The CDR3 sequence is CASGLVPKGQLNEKLFF. CDR3 nucleotide sequence: TGTGCTAGTGGTTTGGTTCCGAAGGGACAGCTTAATGAAAAACTGTTTTTT.

This clonotype has a count of ten or more. This chain joins TRBV15 and TRBJ2-7, with a weak D call TRBD1 (5 bases). Deletions cut 0 bases from V and 3 bases from J, with 15 bases between. The V gene's germline CDR1 is LNHNV and CDR2 YYDKDF (reference sequence). The CDR3 is made up of 16 amino acids. The CDR3 spells CATSRDWGRVDYEQYF. The CDR3 region has the DNA TGTGCCACCAGCAGAGATTGGGGCAGGGTAGACTACGAGCAGTACTTC. Combining the CDR3 with reference TRBV15 and TRBJ2-7 gives the whole variable domain DAMVIQNPRYQVTQFGKPVTLSCSQTLNHNVMYWYQQKSSQAPKLLFHYYDKDFNNEADTPDNFQSRRPNTSFCFLDIRSPGLGDTAMYLCATSRDWGRVDYEQYFGPGTRLTVT.

V and J are TRBV6-5 and TRBJ2-6; D is undetermined. With 6 bases removed from V and 3 bases from J, the gap between germline ends came to 15 bases. Per the germline V gene, CDR1 is MNHEY and CDR2 is SVGAGI. The CDR3 totals 16 residues. Written as DNA, the CDR3 is TGTGCCAGCAGAGAGACGCCTGTTGGTGGGGCCAACGTCCTGACTTTC. It specifies CASRETPVGGANVLTF.

This sequence joins TRBV29-1 and TRBJ2-3, with TRBD1 identical over 9 bases. The germline V gene encodes CDR1 SQVTM and CDR2 ANQGSEA. V was clipped by 4 bases and J by 4 bases; unmatched bases: 3. The CDR3 consists of 13 residues. The CDR3 nucleotides are TGCAGCGTTGGAGGACAGGGGCCAGATACGCAGTATTTT. Protein sequence: CSVGGQGPDTQYF.

This clonotype was detected many times. The rearrangement joins TRBV12-3 or TRBV12-4 to TRBJ2-3; 10 bases fit TRBD2. This CDR3 comprises 15 residues. The ends lost 6 bases at V and 2 bases at J; junction bases unmatched: 5. CDR3 sequence (DNA): TGTGCCAGCAGCCCCGGGACTAGCGCCACAGATACGCAGTATTTT. It codes for CASSPGTSATDTQYF.

This clonotype was detected ten times or more. CDR3 sequence reads: CAGQGTELGEPNTGELFF. In nucleotides, the CDR3 is TGTGCCGGACAGGGGACAGAGTTGGGGGAGCCTAACACCGGGGAGCTGTTTTTT. The V call is TRBV6-1, the J call TRBJ2-2; 9 bases align to TRBD1. CDR3 size: 18 residues. The ends lost 11 bases at V and 2 bases at J; junction bases unmatched: 18. Germline lookup yields CDR1 MNHNS and CDR2 SASEGT.

The sample holds many counts of this clonotype. The chain recombines TRBV29-1 with TRBJ2-3; no definite D call. Germline values: CDR1 SQVTM, CDR2 ANQGSEA. V was cut by 3 bases and J by 3 bases, with 13 bases left in between. The CDR3 loop spans 14 amino acids. DNA of the CDR3: TGCAGCGTTGAGGGTCTTCCCTTAACAGATACGCAGTATTTT. Translation: CSVEGLPLTDTQYF.

This clonotype has a handful of counts. The V and J genes are TRBV7-2 and TRBJ1-6; D is unresolved. Germline CDR1 and CDR2: SGHTA and FQGNSA. With 1 base removed from V and 6 bases from J, the gap between germline ends came to 10 bases. The length of the CDR3 is 15 residues. The CDR3 nucleotides read TGTGCCAGCAGCTTAGAGGCGGGCTCTAATTCACCCCTCCACTTT. Its protein is CASSLEAGSNSPLHF.

Worth noting for this clonotype: Given a much more abundant clone one base away, this may be a read error. This rearrangement joins TRBV29-1 to TRBJ1-2, with TRBD1 as a possible D gene (5 bases). V was pared by 6 bases and J by 2 bases, with 13 bases between. CDR1 SQVTM and CDR2 ANQGSEA come from the germline V gene. This CDR3 comprises 13 residues. This CDR3 reads CSVADSGNYGYTF. The CDR3 nucleotides are TGCAGCGTCGCCGATTCAGGGAACTATGGCTACACCTTC. Supplemented by reference TRBV29-1 and TRBJ1-2, the full variable domain reads SAVISQKPSRDICQRGTSLTIQCQVDSQVTMMFWYRQQPGQSLTLIATANQGSEATYESGFVIDKFPISRPNLTFSTLTVSNMSPEDSSIYLCSVADSGNYGYTFGSGTRLTVV.

This clonotype was seen at least ten times. The chain has TRBV6-6 and TRBJ2-7; D remains unclear. There are 14 residues in the CDR3. Deletions cut 5 bases from V and 0 bases from J, with 11 bases between. The germline V gene has CDR1 MNHNY and CDR2 SVGAGI (reference sequence). CDR3 nucleotides: TGTGCCAGCAGTAAGCTTGACACCTCCTACGAGCAGTACTTC. Translation gives CASSKLDTSYEQYF.

In its sample, this clonotype was seen many times. The chain is built from TRBV6-2 or TRBV6-3 and TRBJ2-2; D remains ambiguous. Per the germline V gene, CDR1 is MNHEY and CDR2 is SVGEGT. The CDR3 is 14 residues long. With 0 bases removed from V and 1 base from J, the gap between germline ends came to 3 bases. CDR3 coding DNA: TGTGCCAGCAGTTACTCGCAGAACACCGGGGAGCTGTTTTTT. It is translated as CASSYSQNTGELFF.

The J gene is TRBJ2-2, the V gene TRBV9, with TRBD2 as a possible D gene (6 bases). CDR3 length: 15 residues. V shed 2 bases and J shed 2 bases, with 10 bases lying between them. In germline, CDR1 is SGDLS, CDR2 YYNGEE. For the CDR3, the DNA is TGTGCCAGCAGCGTGGACTACTACAACACCGGGGAGCTGTTTTTT. The encoded protein is CASSVDYYNTGELFF. Based on the CDR3 plus reference TRBV9 and TRBJ2-2, the full variable domain is DSGVTQTPKHLITATGQRVTLRCSPRSGDLSVYWYQQSLDQGLQFLIQYYNGEERAKGNILERFSAQQFPDLHSELNLSSLELGDSALYFCASSVDYYNTGELFFGEGSRLTVL.

This clonotype was observed a handful of times. V is TRBV24-1 and J is TRBJ2-5; no clear D gene. This CDR3 comprises 16 residues. With 3 bases removed from V and 5 bases from J, the gap between germline ends came to 18 bases. Germline-derived CDR1 and CDR2 are KGHDR and SFDVKD. This CDR3 is CATSDRRPGRAETQYF. As DNA, the CDR3 is TGTGCCACCAGTGATCGCCGCCCCGGCCGGGCGGAGACCCAGTACTTC.

This clonotype was seen more than once but under ten times. In DNA, the CDR3 is TGCAGCGCCCGCCCCCAGTGGAACACTGAAGCTTTCTTT. Protein: CSARPQWNTEAFF. The chain has TRBV29-1 and TRBJ1-1, with no clear D. CDR1 is SQVTM, CDR2 ANQGSEA, per germline. The CDR3 has 13 residues. Trimming took 7 bases from V and 1 from J, leaving 13 bases between them.

This clonotype was detected many times. The gene calls are TRBV6-1 and TRBJ1-3, with 7 bases fitting TRBD1. CDR1 and CDR2 (germline): MNHNS, SASEGT. This CDR3 is 15 amino acids long. V was pared by 7 bases and J by 2 bases, with 8 bases of the junction left unmatched. The CDR3 reads CASTRGQGPGNTIYF. The DNA of the CDR3 is TGTGCCAGCACGAGGGGGCAGGGGCCTGGAAACACCATATATTTT.

This clonotype was observed at least ten times. The J gene is TRBJ2-3, the V gene TRBV13; maybe TRBD2 (6 bases). Trimming removed 4 bases from V and 4 bases from J, with 12 bases in between. This CDR3 has 14 amino acids. In germline, CDR1 is PRHDT, CDR2 FYEKMQ (reference sequence). The CDR3 DNA is TGTGCCAGCAGCTCTACCGGGACTTCAGATACGCAGTATTTT. Translating gives CASSSTGTSDTQYF.

In regard to this clonotype: This may arise from a read error, as a much more abundant clone is one base away. The V gene is TRBV6-1, the J gene TRBJ2-7; D is ambiguous. Germline loops: CDR1 MNHNS, CDR2 SASEGT. V lost 7 bases and J lost 7, with 14 bases in between. CDR3 size: 12 residues. The CDR3 DNA reads TGTGCCAGCACCCACGACGCTCGGGAGCAGTACTTC. As protein: CASTHDAREQYF.

The chain uses TRBV5-1 and TRBJ1-2; D gene unclear. The CDR3 runs to 15 residues. Germline CDR1 and CDR2: SGHRS and YFSETQ. The V end lost 1 base, the J end lost 0 bases, and 10 bases lay between the germline ends. The CDR3 is CASSLSTHTNYGYTF. CDR3 DNA: TGCGCCAGCAGCTTGTCGACCCATACTAACTATGGCTACACCTTC.

This clonotype was picked up many times. The chain is built from TRBV3-1 and TRBJ1-5; tentatively, D is TRBD1 (6 bases). Germline-derived CDR1 and CDR2 are LGHDT and YNNKEL (reference sequence). V lost 3 bases to trimming and J lost 9 bases, with 15 bases between them. CDR3 length: 14 residues. The CDR3 coding sequence is TGTGCCAGCAGCCAGGGTCTTGGGGGCAGGCCCCAGCATTTT. Translating gives CASSQGLGGRPQHF.

This clonotype was counted ten times or more. Its ends do not fully match the called genes, so a read error is possible. V gene TRBV3-1 combines with J gene TRBJ2-7; 13 positions match TRBD2. CDR3 size: 13 residues. The germline V gene encodes CDR1 LGHDT and CDR2 YNNKEL (reference sequence). CDR3: CASSRWTSGSKSF. The CDR3 coding sequence is TGTGCCAGCAGCCGATGGACTAGCGGGAGTAAGAGCTTC.

This clonotype was seen ten or more times. This chain joins TRBV7-9 and TRBJ1-1, with no clear D. Germline V gene sequence: CDR1 SEHNR, CDR2 FQNEAQ (reference sequence). The CDR3 is 14 residues long. Between the trimmed V and J ends, which lost 1 base and 5 bases, there was a span of 11 bases. The CDR3 spells CASSLGTLRTEAFF. The CDR3 bases are TGTGCCAGCAGCTTAGGGACCCTCCGGACTGAAGCTTTCTTT.

This clonotype came up many times. This chain connects TRBV27 to TRBJ1-1; the D is unclear. V was trimmed by 3 bases and J by 0 bases, leaving 11 bases between them. Germline assignment: CDR1 MNHEY and CDR2 SMNVEV (reference sequence). The CDR3 has 15 amino acids. The chain's CDR3 is CASSLGRPMNTEAFF. The CDR3 DNA reads as TGTGCCAGCAGTTTGGGCAGACCCATGAACACTGAAGCTTTCTTT.

Many counts were recorded for this clonotype. One junction end disagrees with the germline gene, perhaps due to a read error. The chain joins TRBV20-1 to TRBJ2-1; D is ambiguous. Germline V CDR1 and CDR2: DFQATT, SNEGSKA (reference sequence). This CDR3 is built from 13 residues. The CDR3 loop reads CSARDLATPFPLF. CDR3 DNA: TGCAGTGCTAGAGATCTGGCTACCCCATTCCCGCTCTTC.

This clonotype was observed a handful of times. The rearrangement uses TRBV6-5 and TRBJ1-3; D unclear. V lost 8 bases and J 0 bases, leaving 17 bases between the germline ends. From germline, CDR1 is MNHEY and CDR2 SVGAGI. The CDR3 totals 16 residues. CDR3 in DNA: TGTGCCAGCGCCCCTCAGAGTAGGGTCTCTGGAAACACCATATATTTT. Translating it yields CASAPQSRVSGNTIYF.